A selection of T cell receptor beta chains follows, all from one sample in a study of cytomegalovirus exposure and HLA in healthy donors. Using immunoSEQ multiplex PCR, the repertoire was profiled, and TCRdb retains in-frame clones only, with some absent. The sample's table shows 100,000 to 150,000 clones. The specimen sequenced was PBMCs. Source of these receptors: a woman aged 40 to 55 in good health and CMV-seropositive. The CDR3 runs from the conserved cysteine through the conserved F or W. Each record gives: D gene, V gene, J gene, CDR3 DNA, CDR3 protein. The D gene is left open where the match is weak.

>TRBD1|TRBV28|TRBJ2-7
TGTGCCAGCAGTCCCGGGACAGGGCGTTACGAGCAGTACTTC
CASSPGTGRYEQYF
>TRBD2|TRBV13|TRBJ2-1
TGTGCCAGCAGCTTACCGGGACTAGCGGGAGGGTTCGACTACAATGAGCAGTTCTTC
CASSLPGLAGGFDYNEQFF
>TRBD1|TRBV27|TRBJ1-1
TGTGCCAGCAGTCGACAGGGGAACACTGAAGCTTTCTTT
CASSRQGNTEAFF
>TRBD1|TRBV28|TRBJ2-3
TGTGCCAGCCTAACAGGGGGTGCAGATACGCAGTATTTT
CASLTGGADTQYF
>-|TRBV5-1|TRBJ2-7
TGCGCCAGCAGCTTGGCTCAGACAGAGGAGCAGTACTTC
CASSLAQTEEQYF
>-|TRBV7-8|TRBJ2-5
TGTGCCAGCAGCAAGGCGGCGAAGAAGGAGACCCAGTACTTC
CASSKAAKKETQYF
>TRBD1|TRBV28|TRBJ1-2
TGTGCCAGCAGCCAGGGGGGTCGCGTCACCTTC
CASSQGGRVTF
>TRBD1|TRBV6-1|TRBJ1-1
TGTGCCAGCAGGGACAGGTACACTGAAGCTTTCTTT
CASRDRYTEAFF
>TRBD1|TRBV5-6|TRBJ1-2
TGTGCCAGCAGCCTCAGTCCGGGGGACAGGCCTTATGGCTACACCTTC
CASSLSPGDRPYGYTF
>TRBD2|TRBV5-6|TRBJ2-1
TGTGCCAGCAGCTTGGCTCTAGCGGGAGCCCCTTACAATGAGCAGTTCTTC
CASSLALAGAPYNEQFF
>-|TRBV28|TRBJ1-2
TGTGCCAGCAGGGAAACAGGGAACTATGGCTACACCTTC
CASRETGNYGYTF
>TRBD1|TRBV5-1|TRBJ2-7
TGCGCCAGCAGCTTGTCAAGGGACAGGTCCTACGAGCAGTACTTC
CASSLSRDRSYEQYF
>TRBD2|TRBV5-1|TRBJ2-2
TGCGCCAGCAGACGGGAGGGAGGGAAGCAGCAGACCGGGGAGCTGTTTTTT
CASRREGGKQQTGELFF
>-|TRBV19|TRBJ2-3
TGTGCCAGTAGAACCGAGGGATTCGTAAATACGCAGTATTTT
CASRTEGFVNTQYF
>-|TRBV5-1|TRBJ2-3
TGCGCCAGCAGCTCCCAGGGGTTAACGCAGTATTTT
CASSSQGLTQYF
>TRBD2|TRBV29-1|TRBJ2-7
TGCAGCGTTGGTGGGGCTAGCGGGGGCGACGAGCAGTACTTC
CSVGGASGGDEQYF
>TRBD1|TRBV6-1|TRBJ2-7
TGTGCCAGCAGTGAAGCCAACAGGGGGTACTACGAGCAGTACTTC
CASSEANRGYYEQYF
>TRBD1|TRBV27|TRBJ1-5
TGTGCCAGCAGTTTATTCGGACAGGGGAGTCAGCCCCAGCATTTT
CASSLFGQGSQPQHF
>TRBD2|TRBV28|TRBJ2-6
TGTGCCAGCAGCTCTAAAAGCGGGAGGGCCGTCTCTGGGGCCAACGTCCTGACTTTC
CASSSKSGRAVSGANVLTF
>-|TRBV7-8|TRBJ1-2
TGTGCCAGCAGCTTAGAACAGCACTATGGCTACACCTTC
CASSLEQHYGYTF
>-|TRBV2|TRBJ2-2
TGTGCCAGCAGCTCCACTCGCCCGGCGAACACCGGGGAGCTGTTTTTT
CASSSTRPANTGELFF
>-|TRBV7-3|TRBJ2-3
TGTGCCAGCAGCTTAACAGGGGCGTCGACAGATACGCAGTATTTT
CASSLTGASTDTQYF
>-|TRBV30|TRBJ1-1
TGTGCCTGGAGTAGTCAGGGAACCACTGAAGCTTTCTTT
CAWSSQGTTEAFF
>-|TRBV19|TRBJ2-5
TGTGCCAGTAGTATCAGGGCTGAGACCCAGTACTTC
CASSIRAETQYF
>TRBD1|TRBV19|TRBJ2-3
TGTGCCAGTAGTAGGGGACAGGGGTACACAGATACGCAGTATTTT
CASSRGQGYTDTQYF
>-|TRBV5-1|TRBJ2-5
TGCGCCAGCAGCTTCCGAGGACAAGAGACCCAGTACTTC
CASSFRGQETQYF
>-|TRBV15|TRBJ2-6
TGTGCCACCAGCAGAGATCCCGGACAGTTAGCTGGGGCCAACGTCCTGACTTTC
CATSRDPGQLAGANVLTF
>-|TRBV10-3|TRBJ2-3
TGTGCCATACAGGGATGGGGCACAGATACGCAGTATTTT
CAIQGWGTDTQYF
>TRBD2|TRBV5-1|TRBJ2-7
TGCGCCAGTGCTGATGCGGGAGGTGGCGACGAGCAGTACTTC
CASADAGGGDEQYF
>-|TRBV6-5|TRBJ2-5
TGTGCCAGCAGTCCTAGCAAAGAGACCCAGTACTTC
CASSPSKETQYF
>-|TRBV7-9|TRBJ1-5
TGTGCCAGCAGCTGGCCCCCCGATCAGCCCCAGCATTTT
CASSWPPDQPQHF
>TRBD2|TRBV5-1|TRBJ2-3
TGCGCCAGCAGGGTAAGCGGGAGGATGTCAGATACGCAGTATTTT
CASRVSGRMSDTQYF
>-|TRBV5-6|TRBJ1-2
TGTGCCAGCAGCTTGGGTCGTCCACTTAAGGGCTACACCTTC
CASSLGRPLKGYTF
>TRBD2|TRBV25-1|TRBJ2-1
TGTGCCAGCAGTAATAACGGACTAGTGGTCAATGAGCAGTTCTTC
CASSNNGLVVNEQFF
>-|TRBV5-1|TRBJ2-5
TGCGCCAGCAGCTTGGCAGGGCTAGGGAAGACCCAGTACTTC
CASSLAGLGKTQYF
>TRBD1|TRBV5-5|TRBJ2-3
TGTGCCAGCACAGCAGGGACAGGGGGACCAGATACGCAGTATTTT
CASTAGTGGPDTQYF
>-|TRBV9|TRBJ2-7
TGTGCCAGCAGCGCGGGGTACGAGCAGTACTTC
CASSAGYEQYF
>TRBD1|TRBV10-3|TRBJ1-4
TGTGCCATCAGTGAGGGACAGGCCGCAACTAATGAAAAACTGTTTTTT
CAISEGQAATNEKLFF
>-|TRBV19|TRBJ1-3
TGTGCCAGTAGCACGATCGACAGCTCTGGAAACACCATATATTTT
CASSTIDSSGNTIYF
>-|TRBV7-3|TRBJ2-7
TGTGCCAGCAGCTTAATCAGGAGGGTCCCGTACGAGCAGTACTTC
CASSLIRRVPYEQYF
>-|TRBV5-6|TRBJ2-7
TGTGCCAGCAGCTTGGGAGGGATTAGCTACGAGCAGTACTTC
CASSLGGISYEQYF
>-|TRBV20-1|TRBJ2-5
TGCAGTGCTGGGCAAGAGGAGACCCAGTACTTC
CSAGQEETQYF
>-|TRBV6-1|TRBJ2-5
TGTGCCAGCAGGGTACAAGGGAGAGAGACCCAGTACTTC
CASRVQGRETQYF
>TRBD1|TRBV25-1|TRBJ1-1
TGTGCCAGCAGTGTGGACAGGGGGCGGAACACTGAAGCTTTCTTT
CASSVDRGRNTEAFF
>TRBD2|TRBV9|TRBJ2-1
TGTGCCAGCAGCGTAGAAACGGGGGAGGGCCGGGATGAGCAGTTCTTC
CASSVETGEGRDEQFF
>-|TRBV19|TRBJ2-1
TGTGCCAGTAGTAACAGGGTGCAGGGCAATGAGCAGTTCTTC
CASSNRVQGNEQFF
>-|TRBV2|TRBJ1-4
TGTGCCAGCAGTGCAGGGAAATCTAATGAAAAACTGTTTTTT
CASSAGKSNEKLFF
>-|TRBV28|TRBJ1-5
TGTGCCAGCAGAATAAATCAGCCCCAGCATTTT
CASRINQPQHF
>TRBD2|TRBV19|TRBJ2-7
TGTGCCAGTAGTATTGGGGGGGACTCTTCCTACGAGCAGTACTTC
CASSIGGDSSYEQYF
>-|TRBV10-3|TRBJ1-2
TGTGCCATCAGTGAGATCGACACTTTCTATGGCTACACCTTC
CAISEIDTFYGYTF
>-|TRBV7-9|TRBJ1-5
TGTGCCAGCAGCTTAACCTCGGCAGGCCCGGGACCCCAGCATTTT
CASSLTSAGPGPQHF
>-|TRBV9|TRBJ2-7
TGTGCCAGCAGCGTAGGCGGGATAGCTTACGAGCAGTACTTC
CASSVGGIAYEQYF
>-|TRBV25-1|TRBJ2-7
TGTGCCAGCAGTGCAACAGGGTTGGGTGGCGAGCAGTACTTC
CASSATGLGGEQYF
>-|TRBV6-6|TRBJ2-1
TGTGCCAGCAGTTACCCGCGTGAGAACCCCCACAATGAGCAGTTCTTC
CASSYPRENPHNEQFF
>-|TRBV28|TRBJ2-3
TGTGCCAGCAGTTTAACAGGGCCGAGCACAGATACGCAGTATTTT
CASSLTGPSTDTQYF
>TRBD1|TRBV5-1|TRBJ2-1
TGCGCCAGCAGTAGGAACAGGGGGGCTGGAAATGAGCAGTTCTTC
CASSRNRGAGNEQFF
>TRBD2|TRBV10-3|TRBJ2-2
TGTGCCATCAGTCGGGCGGGAGTTGGCACCGGGGAGCTGTTTTTT
CAISRAGVGTGELFF
>-|TRBV30|TRBJ2-1
TGTGCCTGGAGTGATTTAGCTTCCTACAATGAGCAGTTCTTC
CAWSDLASYNEQFF